The present entry profiles one T cell receptor (beta chain) with its context. Its antigen is currently unknown. The sample comes from a study of cytomegalovirus exposure and HLA in healthy donors. CDR3 size: 12 residues. Trimming removed 9 bases from V and 2 bases from J, with 9 bases in between. The germline gives CDR1 LNHDA, CDR2 SQIVND (reference sequence). Study-wide points: Across donors, sequencing depth was assumed by presence/absence analyses to be roughly uniform. The authors later found HLA-associated TCR beta chains more clonally expanded than equally common others.

PCR amplification relied on 60 Vbeta primers (plus 13 Jbeta primers). Only in-frame clones appear in the TCRdb table, and some are missing; sequencing was by immunoSEQ multiplex PCR. This sample yields some 140,000 clones, of which around 80% are seen a single time; approximately 2% belongs to the top ten. The sequenced sample was PBMCs. The V call is TRBV19, the J call TRBJ2-3; no clear D. This TCR derives from a female donor in good health and CMV-seropositive. CDR3 protein: CASALNTDTQYF. Written as DNA, the CDR3 is TGTGCCAGCGCGCTAAACACAGATACGCAGTATTTT.